These T cell receptor beta chains were read from a single sample in a study of response to subunit inactivated influenza vaccine. Via MiXCR, TCRdb re-called the RT-PCR reads, giving one row per CDR3 protein. The data contain about 800,000 distinct CDR3 sequences, 20% to 25% of them singletons. Here the sequenced sample was PBMCs from blood, taken about 5 days after vaccination. The receptors stem from a man aged 50-59 years who received an inactivated influenza vaccine. Each CDR3 is given without its conserved first and last residue. A D gene is named only where the DNA matches it firmly. Only some rows state a clone size, as once, few, many or a class for expanded clones.

v_call: TRBV20-1; clone_size: .; d_call: .; cdr3_aa: SAIDGNPNYGYT
v_call: TRBV6-5; clone_size: .; d_call: .; cdr3_aa: ASSYSPSGAHEQY
v_call: TRBV10-3; clone_size: .; d_call: .; cdr3_aa: AIGGAGSNEQF
v_call: TRBV12-3/TRBV12-4; clone_size: few; d_call: TRBD1; cdr3_aa: ASSFRQGATDTQY
v_call: TRBV4-3; clone_size: few; d_call: .; cdr3_aa: ASSQFRQAELF
v_call: TRBV4-3; clone_size: .; d_call: .; cdr3_aa: ASSQDREEKLF
v_call: TRBV6-5; clone_size: .; d_call: .; cdr3_aa: ASSYLTAQPNSEGYT
v_call: TRBV7-2; clone_size: .; d_call: TRBD1; cdr3_aa: ASSLAGTGLGNTIY
v_call: TRBV6-1; clone_size: .; d_call: .; cdr3_aa: ASSPARALQETQY
v_call: TRBV20-1; clone_size: .; d_call: .; cdr3_aa: SACRGSGEEQY
v_call: TRBV2; clone_size: .; d_call: .; cdr3_aa: ASRVDGGGSNTEAF
v_call: TRBV25-1; clone_size: .; d_call: TRBD2; cdr3_aa: ASSPPGGLAWTDTQY
v_call: TRBV3-1; clone_size: many; d_call: .; cdr3_aa: ASSPHGADTQY